The entry below gives a single T cell receptor (beta chain) sequence along with its context. Germline V gene data show CDR1 as SEHNR and CDR2 as FQNEAQ (reference sequence). The CDR3 loop spans 17 amino acids. V was clipped by 1 base and J by 0 bases, with 12 bases between them. This entry belongs to a study of shared T cell receptors in the human thymus. TCRdb's copy holds only in-frame clones and misses some; the assay was immunoSEQ multiplex PCR. Among around 340,000 clones listed, approximately 95% were seen once. The TCR comes from a human donor. The chain uses TRBV7-9 and TRBJ1-4, with TRBD1 as a possible D gene (5 bases). The sample comprised thymocytes. CDR3 protein: CASSLEGEEATNEKLFF. CDR3 coding DNA: TGTGCCAGCAGCTTAGAAGGGGAAGAAGCAACTAATGAAAAACTGTTTTTT.